A selection of T cell receptor beta chains follows, all from one sample in a study of blood T cell repertoires in COVID-19. The data were produced by immunoSEQ multiplex PCR, yet TCRdb's version contains in-frame clones alone and is incomplete. The sample holds almost 50,000 clones, more than 65% seen once. The sample taken for sequencing was peripheral blood. These receptors all stem from a woman in her 70s with acute or convalescent COVID-19. Each CDR3 is given with its conserved first and last residue. Each record gives: V gene, D gene, J gene, clone size, CDR3 DNA, CDR3 protein. D genes are given only for firm matches. The size entry is marked missing in some rows and otherwise reads once, few, many or a size class.

TRBV21-1,-,TRBJ2-1,once,TGTGCCAGCAGCAAAGGACAATACAATGAGCAGTTCTTC,CASSKGQYNEQFF
TRBV2,TRBD2,TRBJ2-5,-,TGTGCCAGCGTACGGACTCTAGCGGGGGGAGTTAGAGAGACCCAGTACTTC,CASVRTLAGGVRETQYF
TRBV2,-,TRBJ2-1,-,TGTGCCAGCAGTGATTTTAGCCAGCGGCTCCGTAATGAGCAGTTCTTC,CASSDFSQRLRNEQFF
TRBV3-1/TRBV3-2,-,TRBJ2-7,-,TGTGCCAGCAGCCCGTCTCAGGGAAGCACCTACGAGCAGTACTTC,CASSPSQGSTYEQYF
TRBV3-1/TRBV3-2,-,TRBJ1-4,-,TGTGCCAGCAGTCGGCGGGAAGCCCACGAAAAACTGTTTTTT,CASSRREAHEKLFF
TRBV18,TRBD1,TRBJ2-1,few,TGTGCCAGCTCGGTGGGACAGGGGGCGTACAATGAGCAGTTCTTC,CASSVGQGAYNEQFF
TRBV27,-,TRBJ1-1,-,TGTGCCAGCAGTTTAGAGGGGGTTTCTGAAGCTTTCTTT,CASSLEGVSEAFF
TRBV9,-,TRBJ2-1,few,TGTGCCAGCAGCGCAAAGCAGGGACTGACTTTTATCTACAATGAGCAGTTCTTC,CASSAKQGLTFIYNEQFF
TRBV5-5,TRBD2,TRBJ2-1,-,TGTGCCAGCAGCTGGAGCGGGAATTCCTACAATGAGCAGTTCTTC,CASSWSGNSYNEQFF
TRBV28,TRBD1,TRBJ1-3,-,TGTGCCAGCAGGGGACCAGGACAGGGGGACGGAAACACCATATATTTT,CASRGPGQGDGNTIYF
TRBV4-2,TRBD2,TRBJ2-3,once,TGTGCCAGCAGCCCAACATTTCGGGCTAGCGGGGACACAGATACGCAGTATTTT,CASSPTFRASGDTDTQYF
TRBV6-4,TRBD1,TRBJ1-2,few,TGTGCCAGCAGAAGGGACAGGGAGGCTGGCTACACCTTC,CASRRDREAGYTF
TRBV5-4,TRBD1,TRBJ2-5,-,TGTGCCAGCAGCTCGGACAGGGCTATGGTGACCCAGTACTTC,CASSSDRAMVTQYF
TRBV6-5,-,TRBJ2-1,-,TGTGCCAGCAGTTACTCCCGGGGTCACAATGAGCAGTTCTTC,CASSYSRGHNEQFF
TRBV3-1/TRBV3-2,TRBD2,TRBJ2-5,-,TGTGCCAGCAGCCAGGCCGGGACTAGCGGGGGGTCAAAGACCCAGTACTTC,CASSQAGTSGGSKTQYF
TRBV5-1,-,TRBJ2-3,many,TGCGCCAGCAGCTTGGTGCCCGGGGATACGCAGTATTTT,CASSLVPGDTQYF
TRBV7-3,TRBD2,TRBJ2-2,-,TGTGCCAGCAGCAAGACTAGCGGGAGTGGCGGGGAGCTGTTTTTT,CASSKTSGSGGELFF
TRBV19,-,TRBJ1-4,many,TGTGCCACCGGCAGGGCTAGTTATGAAAAACTGTTTTTT,CATGRASYEKLFF
TRBV6-5,-,TRBJ1-2,-,TGTGCCAGCAGTTACGGCCAGGGTAGCTATGGCTACACCTTC,CASSYGQGSYGYTF
TRBV5-4,-,TRBJ1-2,-,TGTGCCAGCAGCTTAGGCAGGGACTATGGCTACACCTTC,CASSLGRDYGYTF
TRBV7-3,TRBD2,TRBJ2-3,-,TGTGCCAGCAGCAGGGGACTAGACACAGATACGCAGTATTTT,CASSRGLDTDTQYF
TRBV30,-,TRBJ1-2,-,TGTGCCTGGAGTCGGGACTCGGGGGGCTACACCTTC,CAWSRDSGGYTF
TRBV6-2/TRBV6-3,TRBD1,TRBJ2-7,-,TGTGCCAGCAGTTATAGGGGACAGGGCCTCGAGCAGTACTTC,CASSYRGQGLEQYF
TRBV2,-,TRBJ2-1,-,TGTGCCAGCAGTGACAGTTGGCATCGGGGCTACAATGAGCAGTTCTTC,CASSDSWHRGYNEQFF
TRBV3-1/TRBV3-2,TRBD1,TRBJ2-3,-,TGTGCCAGCAGCCAGACCGGGACAGGGGGCGTAGATACGCAGTATTTT,CASSQTGTGGVDTQYF
TRBV7-2,-,TRBJ1-2,-,TGTGCCAGCAGCTTATACTACTTTGAGGCGGATGGCTACACCTTC,CASSLYYFEADGYTF
TRBV4-3,TRBD1,TRBJ2-3,few,TGCGCCAGCAGCCAAGAACCCCGGGGGACAGGGGGTACCACAGATACGCAGTATTTT,CASSQEPRGTGGTTDTQYF
TRBV5-4,-,TRBJ1-2,-,TGTGCCAGCAGCTTGGAGCAGGATGGCTACACCTTC,CASSLEQDGYTF
TRBV11-2,-,TRBJ2-7,-,TGTGCCAGCAGCTTAGATCTAGCTTGGAACCACGAGCAGTACTTC,CASSLDLAWNHEQYF
TRBV7-2,-,TRBJ2-3,once,TGTGCCAGCAGCAAGCTGACAGGTAGCACAGATACGCAGTATTTT,CASSKLTGSTDTQYF